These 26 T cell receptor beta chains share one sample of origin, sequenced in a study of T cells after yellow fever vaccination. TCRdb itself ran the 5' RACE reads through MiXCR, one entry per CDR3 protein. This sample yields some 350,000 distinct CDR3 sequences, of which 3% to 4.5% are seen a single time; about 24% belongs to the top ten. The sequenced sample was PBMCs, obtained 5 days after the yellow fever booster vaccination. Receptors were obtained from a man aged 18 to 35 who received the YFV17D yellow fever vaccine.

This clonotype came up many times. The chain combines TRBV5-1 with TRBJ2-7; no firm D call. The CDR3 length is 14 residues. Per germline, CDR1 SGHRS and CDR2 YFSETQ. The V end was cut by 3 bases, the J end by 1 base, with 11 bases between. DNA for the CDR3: TGCGCCAGCAGCTGGAGACCCGTATCCTACGAGCAGTACTTC. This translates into CASSWRPVSYEQYF. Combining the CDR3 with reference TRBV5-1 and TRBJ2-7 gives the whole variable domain KAGVTQTPRYLIKTRGQQVTLSCSPISGHRSVSWYQQTPGQGLQFLFEYFSETQRNKGNFPGRFSGRQFSNSRSEMNVSTLELGDSALYLCASSWRPVSYEQYFGPGTRLTVT.

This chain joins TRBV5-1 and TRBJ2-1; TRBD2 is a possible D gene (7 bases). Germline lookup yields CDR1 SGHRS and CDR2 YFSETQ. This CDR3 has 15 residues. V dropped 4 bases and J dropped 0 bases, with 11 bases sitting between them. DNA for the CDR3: TGCGCCAGCAGCGCGGCGGGGGCCTCCTACAATGAGCAGTTCTTC. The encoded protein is CASSAAGASYNEQFF.

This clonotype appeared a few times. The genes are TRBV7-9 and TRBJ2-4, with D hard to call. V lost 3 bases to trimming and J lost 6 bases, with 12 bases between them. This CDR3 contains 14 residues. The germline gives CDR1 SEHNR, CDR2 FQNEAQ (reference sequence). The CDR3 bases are TGTGCCAGCAGCTTCGAGCAGGCCGGAAACATTCAGTACTTC. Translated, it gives CASSFEQAGNIQYF.

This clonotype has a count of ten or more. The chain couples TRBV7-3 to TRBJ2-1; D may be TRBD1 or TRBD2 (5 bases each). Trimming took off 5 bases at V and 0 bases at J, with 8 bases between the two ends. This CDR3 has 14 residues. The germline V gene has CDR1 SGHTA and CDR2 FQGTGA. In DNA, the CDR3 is TGTGCCAGCAGCCGGGGCGGCTCCTACAATGAGCAGTTCTTC. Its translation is CASSRGGSYNEQFF.

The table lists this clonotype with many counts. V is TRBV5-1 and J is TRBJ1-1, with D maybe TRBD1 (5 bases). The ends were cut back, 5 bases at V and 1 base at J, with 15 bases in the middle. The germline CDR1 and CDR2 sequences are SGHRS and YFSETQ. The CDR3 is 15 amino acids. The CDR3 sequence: CASSWTPGQNTEAFF. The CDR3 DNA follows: TGCGCCAGCAGTTGGACCCCCGGACAGAACACTGAAGCTTTCTTT.

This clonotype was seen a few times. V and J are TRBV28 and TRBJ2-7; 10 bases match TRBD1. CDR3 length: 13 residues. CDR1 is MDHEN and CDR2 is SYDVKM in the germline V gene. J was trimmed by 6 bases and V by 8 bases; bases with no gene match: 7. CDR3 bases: TGTGCCAGCGCATGGGACAGGGGTGTCGAGCAGTACGTC. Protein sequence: CASAWDRGVEQYV.

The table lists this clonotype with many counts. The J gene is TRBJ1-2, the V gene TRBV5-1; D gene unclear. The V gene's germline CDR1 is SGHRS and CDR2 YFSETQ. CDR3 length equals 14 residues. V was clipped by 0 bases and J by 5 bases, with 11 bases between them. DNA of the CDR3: TGCGCCAGCAGCTTGGAAGGTGGTGGGTATGGCTACACCTTC. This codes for CASSLEGGGYGYTF.

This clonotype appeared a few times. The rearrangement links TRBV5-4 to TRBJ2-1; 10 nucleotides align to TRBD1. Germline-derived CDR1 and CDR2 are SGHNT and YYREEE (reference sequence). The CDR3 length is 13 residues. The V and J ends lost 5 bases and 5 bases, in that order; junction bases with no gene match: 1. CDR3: CASRGQGNNEQFF. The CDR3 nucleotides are TGTGCCAGCAGGGGACAGGGGAACAATGAGCAGTTCTTC.

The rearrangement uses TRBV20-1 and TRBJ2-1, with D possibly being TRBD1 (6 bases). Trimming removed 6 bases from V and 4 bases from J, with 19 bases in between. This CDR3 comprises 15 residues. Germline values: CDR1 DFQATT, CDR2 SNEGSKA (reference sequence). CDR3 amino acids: CSAGRGHSSYNEQFF. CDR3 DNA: TGCAGTGCCGGCAGGGGACACTCTTCTTACAATGAGCAGTTCTTC.

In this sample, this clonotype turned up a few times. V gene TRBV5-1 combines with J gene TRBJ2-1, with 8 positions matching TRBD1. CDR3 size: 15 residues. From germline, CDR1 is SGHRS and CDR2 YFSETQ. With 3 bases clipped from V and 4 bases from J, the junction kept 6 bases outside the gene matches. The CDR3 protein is CASSSPGQEYNEQFF. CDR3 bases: TGCGCCAGCAGCTCACCGGGACAGGAGTACAATGAGCAGTTCTTC.

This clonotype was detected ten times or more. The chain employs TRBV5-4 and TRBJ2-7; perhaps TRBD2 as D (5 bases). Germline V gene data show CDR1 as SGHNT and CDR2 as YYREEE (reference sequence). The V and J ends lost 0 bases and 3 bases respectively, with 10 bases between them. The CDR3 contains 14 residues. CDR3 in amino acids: CASSLGLADYEQYF. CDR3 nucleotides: TGTGCCAGCAGCTTGGGGCTAGCCGACTACGAGCAGTACTTC.

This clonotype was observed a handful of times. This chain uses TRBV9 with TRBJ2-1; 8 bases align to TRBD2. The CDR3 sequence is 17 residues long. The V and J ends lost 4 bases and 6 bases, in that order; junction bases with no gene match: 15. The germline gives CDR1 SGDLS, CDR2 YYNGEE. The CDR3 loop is CASSTRPMGLAGNEQFF. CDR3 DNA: TGTGCCAGCAGCACAAGGCCAATGGGTCTAGCGGGCAATGAGCAGTTCTTC.

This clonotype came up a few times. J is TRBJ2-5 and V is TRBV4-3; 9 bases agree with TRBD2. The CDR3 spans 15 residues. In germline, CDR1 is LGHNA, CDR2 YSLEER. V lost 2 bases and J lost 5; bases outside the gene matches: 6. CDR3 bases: TGCGCCAGCAGCCAAAATGCGGGGGGGATCGAGACCCAGTACTTC. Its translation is CASSQNAGGIETQYF.

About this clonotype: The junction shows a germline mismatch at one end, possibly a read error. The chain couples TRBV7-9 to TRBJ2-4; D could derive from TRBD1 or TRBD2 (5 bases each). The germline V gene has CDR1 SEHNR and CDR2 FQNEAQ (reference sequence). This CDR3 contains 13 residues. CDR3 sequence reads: CASSLEGRNTLDF. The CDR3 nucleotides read TGTGCCAGCAGCTTAGAGGGACGCAACACGCTGGACTTC.

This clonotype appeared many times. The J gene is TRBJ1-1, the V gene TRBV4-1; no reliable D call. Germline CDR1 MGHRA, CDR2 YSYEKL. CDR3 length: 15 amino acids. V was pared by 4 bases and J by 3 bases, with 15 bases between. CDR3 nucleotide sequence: TGCGCCAGCAGCCGCGAGACGCGCGGGGACACTGAAGCTTTCTTT. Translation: CASSRETRGDTEAFF.

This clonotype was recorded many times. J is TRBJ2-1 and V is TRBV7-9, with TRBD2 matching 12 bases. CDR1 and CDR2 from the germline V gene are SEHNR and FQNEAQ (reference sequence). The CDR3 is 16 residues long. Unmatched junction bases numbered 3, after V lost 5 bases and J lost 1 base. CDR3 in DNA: TGTGCCAGCAGCCCTAGCGGGGGGGGATCCTACAATGAGCAGTTCTTC. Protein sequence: CASSPSGGGSYNEQFF.

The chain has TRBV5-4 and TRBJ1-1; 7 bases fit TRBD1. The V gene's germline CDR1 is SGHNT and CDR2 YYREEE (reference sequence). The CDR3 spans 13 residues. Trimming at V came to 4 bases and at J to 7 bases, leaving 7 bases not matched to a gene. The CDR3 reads CASSRDREGEAFF. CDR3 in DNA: TGTGCCAGCAGCAGAGACAGGGAGGGTGAAGCTTTCTTT. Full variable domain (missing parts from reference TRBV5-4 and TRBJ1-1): ETGVTQSPTHLIKTRGQQVTLRCSSQSGHNTVSWYQQALGQGPQFIFQYYREEENGRGNFPPRFSGLQFPNYSSELNVNALELDDSALYLCASSRDREGEAFFGQGTRLTVV.

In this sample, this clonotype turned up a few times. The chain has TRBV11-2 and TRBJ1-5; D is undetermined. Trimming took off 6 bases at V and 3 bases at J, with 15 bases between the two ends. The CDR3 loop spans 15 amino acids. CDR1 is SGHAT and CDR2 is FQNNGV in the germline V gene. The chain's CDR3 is CASSLGLGANQPQHF. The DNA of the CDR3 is TGTGCCAGCAGTCTAGGCCTGGGAGCCAATCAGCCCCAGCATTTT.

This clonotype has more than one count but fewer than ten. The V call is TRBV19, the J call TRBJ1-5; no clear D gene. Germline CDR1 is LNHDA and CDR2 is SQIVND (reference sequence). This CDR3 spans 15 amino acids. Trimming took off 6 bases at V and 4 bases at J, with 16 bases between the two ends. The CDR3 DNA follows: TGTGCCAGTAGATGGGCCTCTGCTAATAATCAGCCCCAGCATTTT. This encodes CASRWASANNQPQHF.

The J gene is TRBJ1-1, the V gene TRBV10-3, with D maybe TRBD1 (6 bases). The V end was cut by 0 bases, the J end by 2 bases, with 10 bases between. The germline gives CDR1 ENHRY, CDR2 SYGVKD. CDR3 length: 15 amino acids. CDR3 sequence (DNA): TGTGCCATCAGTGAGTCGGGACAAGCTAACACTGAAGCTTTCTTT. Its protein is CAISESGQANTEAFF.

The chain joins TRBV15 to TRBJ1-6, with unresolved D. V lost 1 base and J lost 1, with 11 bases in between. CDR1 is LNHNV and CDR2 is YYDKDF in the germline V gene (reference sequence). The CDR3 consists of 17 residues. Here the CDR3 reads CATSRADPRSYNSPLHF. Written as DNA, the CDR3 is TGTGCCACCAGCAGAGCGGATCCTAGGTCCTATAATTCACCCCTCCACTTT.

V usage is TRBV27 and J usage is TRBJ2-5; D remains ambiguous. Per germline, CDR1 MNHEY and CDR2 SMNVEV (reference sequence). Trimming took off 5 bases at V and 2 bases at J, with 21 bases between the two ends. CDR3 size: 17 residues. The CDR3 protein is CASSPYKDPRVQETQYF. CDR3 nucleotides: TGTGCCAGCAGTCCTTACAAGGACCCAAGAGTGCAAGAGACCCAGTACTTC.

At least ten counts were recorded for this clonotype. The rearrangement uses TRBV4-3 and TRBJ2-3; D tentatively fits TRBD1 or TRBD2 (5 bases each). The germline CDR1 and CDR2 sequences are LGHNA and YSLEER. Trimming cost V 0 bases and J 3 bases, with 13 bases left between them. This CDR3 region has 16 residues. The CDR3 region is CASSQEGVGFTDTQYF. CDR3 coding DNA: TGCGCCAGCAGCCAAGAGGGGGTCGGGTTTACAGATACGCAGTATTTT.

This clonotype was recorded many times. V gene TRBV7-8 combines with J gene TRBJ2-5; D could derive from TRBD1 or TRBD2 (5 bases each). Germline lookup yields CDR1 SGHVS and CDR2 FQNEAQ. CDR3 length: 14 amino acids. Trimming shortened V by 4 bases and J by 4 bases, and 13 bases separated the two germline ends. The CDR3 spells CASSSRGQGETQYF. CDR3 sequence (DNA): TGTGCCAGCAGCTCACGGGGCCAGGGAGAGACCCAGTACTTC.

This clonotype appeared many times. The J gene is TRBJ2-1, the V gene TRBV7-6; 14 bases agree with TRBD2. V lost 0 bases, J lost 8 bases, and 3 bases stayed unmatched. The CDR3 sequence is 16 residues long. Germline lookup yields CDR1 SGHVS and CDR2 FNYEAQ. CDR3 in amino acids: CASSLATSGGADEQFF. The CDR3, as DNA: TGTGCCAGCAGCTTAGCGACTAGCGGGGGGGCAGATGAGCAGTTCTTC.

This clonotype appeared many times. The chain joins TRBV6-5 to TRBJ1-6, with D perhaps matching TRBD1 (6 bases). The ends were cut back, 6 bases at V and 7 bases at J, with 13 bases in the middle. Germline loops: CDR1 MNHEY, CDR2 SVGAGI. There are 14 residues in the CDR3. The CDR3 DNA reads TGTGCCAGCAGAAAACAGGGTGGAAATTCACCCCTCCACTTT. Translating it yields CASRKQGGNSPLHF.